This T cell receptor (beta chain) was identified in a study of CD8+CD57+ T cells in acquired aplastic anemia. CDR3 length: 14 residues. V lost 8 bases and J lost 5, with 18 bases in between. Germline loops: CDR1 LNHNV, CDR2 YYDKDF (reference sequence). Whoever was chosen for sequencing had shown CD8+CD57+ cell expansion by flow cytometry. Genomic DNA constituted the template upon which TCR beta VDJ and CDR3 profiling was performed. Via MiXCR, TCRdb re-called the reads, giving one row per CDR3 protein. The sample lists approximately 100,000 distinct CDR3 sequences; about 63% were seen once. The receptor was derived from a human donor with aplastic anemia. This rearrangement joins TRBV15 to TRBJ1-1; weak D call: TRBD1 (5 bases). The sample taken for sequencing was sorted CD4+, CD8+, or CD8+CD57+ T cells (not recorded which) from PBMCs. The CDR3 DNA is TGTGCCACCGGAGTAAACCCAGGGAAAACTGAAGCTTTCTTT. Encoded protein: CATGVNPGKTEAFF. Full variable domain (outside the CDR3, taken from reference TRBV15 and TRBJ1-1): DAMVIQNPRYQVTQFGKPVTLSCSQTLNHNVMYWYQQKSSQAPKLLFHYYDKDFNNEADTPDNFQSRRPNTSFCFLDIRSPGLGDTAMYLCATGVNPGKTEAFFGQGTRLTVV.